These 15 T cell receptor beta chains share one sample of origin, sequenced in a study of identical twins. From the 5' RACE reads, TCRdb called clonotypes with MiXCR, one entry per CDR3 protein. The sample holds about 530,000 distinct CDR3 sequences; about 20% are singletons and the top ten take more than 0.4%. The sample was also reused in another study, on yellow fever vaccine responses in identical twins.

Material: CD4+ T cells sorted from blood. These TCRs come from a young woman in good health.

V is TRBV12-3 or TRBV12-4 and J is TRBJ2-1; TRBD1 or TRBD2 may be the D gene (5 bases each). CDR3 length: 17 residues. V dropped 2 bases and J dropped 4 bases, with 18 bases sitting between them. DNA of the CDR3: TGTGCCAGCAGTTTAATAGTTTGGGGGAGTGATTACAATGAGCAGTTCTTC. It specifies CASSLIVWGSDYNEQFF.

This clonotype was found a few times. The chain employs TRBV28 and TRBJ1-1; possibly TRBD1 for D (5 bases). V gave up 2 bases and J gave up 2 bases, with 12 bases separating them. In germline, CDR1 is MDHEN, CDR2 SYDVKM. The CDR3 covers 15 residues. Here the CDR3 reads CASSLQQVLNTEAFF. As DNA, the CDR3 is TGTGCCAGCAGTTTACAACAGGTTTTAAACACTGAAGCTTTCTTT.

The chain combines TRBV5-1 with TRBJ2-7; D is uncertain. CDR3 size: 13 residues. V dropped 4 bases and J dropped 3 bases, with 11 bases sitting between them. The germline CDR1 and CDR2 sequences are SGHRS and YFSETQ. The CDR3 DNA is TGCGCCAGCAGCGAGGTAGGCCTCTACGAGCAGTACTTC. Translated: CASSEVGLYEQYF.

This clonotype occurred a few times. The V gene is TRBV5-1, the J gene TRBJ1-4; 7 nucleotides line up with TRBD1. The V gene's germline CDR1 is SGHRS and CDR2 YFSETQ. The CDR3 sequence is 16 residues long. Trimming cost V 0 bases and J 6 bases; bases outside gene matches: 8. CDR3 coding DNA: TGCGCCAGCAGCTTGGAGGACAGGCGTAAGGATGAAAAACTGTTTTTT. Its protein product is CASSLEDRRKDEKLFF.

This chain links TRBV5-1 with TRBJ2-7; TRBD1 is a possible D gene (6 bases). This CDR3 contains 13 residues. Germline V lookup: CDR1 SGHRS, CDR2 YFSETQ. The V end was cut by 2 bases, the J end by 4 bases, with 10 bases between. The CDR3 nucleotides read TGCGCCAGCAGCTTCCGCAGGGGTTACGAGCAGTACGTC. Its translation: CASSFRRGYEQYV.

J is TRBJ1-4 and V is TRBV12-3 or TRBV12-4, with a weak D call TRBD1 (5 bases). The CDR3 is made up of 14 amino acids. Trimming removed 6 bases from V and 0 bases from J, with 8 bases in between. The CDR3 protein is CASRVGATNEKLFF. The CDR3 region has the DNA TGTGCCAGCAGGGTGGGGGCAACTAATGAAAAACTGTTTTTT.

This clonotype was picked up a small number of times. This sequence joins TRBV10-2 and TRBJ1-2; no clear D gene. The CDR3 sequence is 13 residues long. With 3 bases removed from V and 8 bases from J, the gap between germline ends came to 13 bases. CDR1 is WSHSY and CDR2 is SAAADI in the germline V gene. The CDR3 DNA is TGCGCCAGCAGTGACCGGGCAGGTGGAGGCTACACCTTC. Translation gives CASSDRAGGGYTF.

The V and J genes are TRBV5-1 and TRBJ2-7; possible D gene TRBD1, 6 bases. The CDR3 consists of 17 residues. The germline V gene encodes CDR1 SGHRS and CDR2 YFSETQ. With 1 base removed from V and 4 bases from J, the gap between germline ends came to 21 bases. This chain's CDR3 is CASSLSTRTMGAYEQYF. The CDR3 DNA reads as TGCGCCAGCAGCTTGTCTACCAGGACCATGGGGGCTTACGAGCAGTACTTC.

V gene TRBV7-2 combines with J gene TRBJ2-7; no definite D call. CDR3 length equals 14 residues. Germline-derived CDR1 and CDR2 are SGHTA and FQGNSA. V lost 1 base and J 3 bases, leaving 10 bases between the germline ends. CDR3 sequence reads: CASSLGGPSYEQYF. DNA of the CDR3: TGTGCCAGCAGCTTAGGCGGACCCAGCTACGAGCAGTACTTC.

This clonotype was seen only a few times. The V and J genes are TRBV20-1 and TRBJ1-6; 9 bases are shared with TRBD1. CDR1 is DFQATT, CDR2 SNEGSKA, per germline (reference sequence). This CDR3 contains 14 residues. Trimming took 4 bases from V and 9 from J; bases not matched to a gene: 7. The CDR3 coding sequence is TGCAGTGCTACCTCCGGGACAGGGTTTTCACCCCTCCACTTT. Encoded protein: CSATSGTGFSPLHF.

This clonotype has more than one count but fewer than ten. This rearrangement joins TRBV5-1 to TRBJ2-3; possible D gene TRBD1, 6 bases. Germline CDR1 and CDR2: SGHRS and YFSETQ. V lost 3 bases and J 4 bases, leaving 12 bases between the germline ends. The CDR3 loop spans 14 amino acids. The CDR3 DNA sequence: TGCGCCAGCAGCTATGGACAGCACTCAGATACGCAGTATTTT. Protein: CASSYGQHSDTQYF.

J is TRBJ2-3 and V is TRBV3-1; D is unclear. The CDR3 runs to 13 residues. V lost 3 bases, J lost 2 bases, and 6 bases lay in between. Per germline, CDR1 LGHDT and CDR2 YNNKEL (reference sequence). CDR3 protein: CASSQTVTDTQYF. In DNA, the CDR3 is TGTGCCAGCAGCCAGACGGTCACAGATACGCAGTATTTT.

This clonotype turned up a few times. The rearrangement uses TRBV12-3 or TRBV12-4 and TRBJ1-4; 7 bases fit TRBD1. CDR3 length: 14 amino acids. Trimming at V came to 5 bases and at J to 5 bases, leaving 5 bases not matched to a gene. DNA of the CDR3: TGTGCCAGCAGTCAGACAGGGCCCAATGAAAAACTGTTTTTT. Translating gives CASSQTGPNEKLFF.

This clonotype was seen at least ten times. The chain employs TRBV7-8 and TRBJ2-4, with 8 bases matching TRBD1. Germline CDR1 is SGHVS and CDR2 is FQNEAQ. The CDR3 is 15 amino acids. V dropped 3 bases and J dropped 3; count of bases not matched to a gene: 4. CDR3 DNA: TGTGCCAGCAGCTTTGGCGGGACAGGCAAAAACATTCAGTACTTC. This encodes CASSFGGTGKNIQYF.

The genes are TRBV6-1 and TRBJ2-2; 10 bases line up with TRBD1. This CDR3 region has 14 residues. The junction had 4 bases not matched to a gene; V was cut back by 7 bases and J by 5 bases. Germline assignment: CDR1 MNHNS and CDR2 SASEGT. CDR3 sequence (DNA): TGTGCCAGCAAGAGGACAGGGGGGACCGGGGAGCTGTTTTTT. Protein product: CASKRTGGTGELFF.